This TCR beta chain was sequenced for a study of T cells in Graves' hyperthyroidism and ophthalmopathy. At the level of the study: Before any treatment, at initial diagnosis, peripheral blood was collected.

There were TCR beta CDR3 regions amplified from RNA transcripts. The HTBI primer set drove a first-round RT-PCR of the TCR CDR3. TCRdb processed the multiplex PCR reads anew with MiXCR; each CDR3 protein has one entry. The repertoire holds about 210,000 distinct CDR3 sequences, with 17% as singletons. This clonotype has at least ten counts. Antigen: not known. Points from the study as a whole: Ophthalmopathy stood apart from stable hyperthyroidism in a 13 V-J model. A median 6.5 months before onset, the model predicted ophthalmopathy.

Graves' hyperthyroidism was deemed stable given no ophthalmopathy progression within 18 months. This clonotype originated in a man aged 50-59 years with Graves' hyperthyroidism. The sample taken for sequencing was blood.

The CDR3 nucleotides read TGTGCCAGCTTCGCCCCGGACACTGAAGCTTTCTTT. Protein: CASFAPDTEAFF. V and J are TRBV2 and TRBJ1-1; D call uncertain. This CDR3 spans 12 amino acids. Trimming took off 8 bases at V and 3 bases at J, with 10 bases between the two ends. CDR1 SNHLY and CDR2 FYNNEI come from the germline V gene.